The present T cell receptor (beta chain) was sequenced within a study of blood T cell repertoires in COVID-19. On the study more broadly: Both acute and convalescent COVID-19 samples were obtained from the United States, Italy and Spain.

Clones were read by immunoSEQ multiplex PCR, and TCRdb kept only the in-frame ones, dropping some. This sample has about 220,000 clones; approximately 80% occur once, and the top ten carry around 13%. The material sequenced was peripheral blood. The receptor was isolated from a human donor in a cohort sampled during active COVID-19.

The chain's CDR3 is CASSLGGMTGGYTF. In DNA, the CDR3 is TGTGCCAGCAGCCTGGGAGGAATGACAGGTGGCTACACCTTC. The chain has TRBV5-6 and TRBJ1-2; D may be TRBD1 (6 bases). The length of the CDR3 is 14 residues. Germline CDR1 is SGHDT and CDR2 is YYEEEE. Trimming shortened V by 4 bases and J by 7 bases, and 17 bases separated the two germline ends.